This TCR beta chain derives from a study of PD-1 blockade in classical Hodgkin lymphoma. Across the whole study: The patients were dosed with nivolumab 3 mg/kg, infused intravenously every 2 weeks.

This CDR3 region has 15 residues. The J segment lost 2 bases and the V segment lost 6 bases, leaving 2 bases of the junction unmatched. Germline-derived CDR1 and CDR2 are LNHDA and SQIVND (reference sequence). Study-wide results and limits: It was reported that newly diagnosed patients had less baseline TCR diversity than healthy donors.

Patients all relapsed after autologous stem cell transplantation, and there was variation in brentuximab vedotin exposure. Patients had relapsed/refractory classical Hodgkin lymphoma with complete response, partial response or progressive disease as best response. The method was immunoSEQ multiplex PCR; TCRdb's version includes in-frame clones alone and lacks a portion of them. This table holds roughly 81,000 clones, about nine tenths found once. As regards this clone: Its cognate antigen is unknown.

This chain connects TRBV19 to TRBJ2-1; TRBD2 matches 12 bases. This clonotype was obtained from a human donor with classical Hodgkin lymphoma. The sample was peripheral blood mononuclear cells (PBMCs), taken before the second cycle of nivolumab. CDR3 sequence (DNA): TGTGCCAGTAGCCCTAGCGGGAGGGCCTACAATGAGCAGTTCTTC. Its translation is CASSPSGRAYNEQFF.